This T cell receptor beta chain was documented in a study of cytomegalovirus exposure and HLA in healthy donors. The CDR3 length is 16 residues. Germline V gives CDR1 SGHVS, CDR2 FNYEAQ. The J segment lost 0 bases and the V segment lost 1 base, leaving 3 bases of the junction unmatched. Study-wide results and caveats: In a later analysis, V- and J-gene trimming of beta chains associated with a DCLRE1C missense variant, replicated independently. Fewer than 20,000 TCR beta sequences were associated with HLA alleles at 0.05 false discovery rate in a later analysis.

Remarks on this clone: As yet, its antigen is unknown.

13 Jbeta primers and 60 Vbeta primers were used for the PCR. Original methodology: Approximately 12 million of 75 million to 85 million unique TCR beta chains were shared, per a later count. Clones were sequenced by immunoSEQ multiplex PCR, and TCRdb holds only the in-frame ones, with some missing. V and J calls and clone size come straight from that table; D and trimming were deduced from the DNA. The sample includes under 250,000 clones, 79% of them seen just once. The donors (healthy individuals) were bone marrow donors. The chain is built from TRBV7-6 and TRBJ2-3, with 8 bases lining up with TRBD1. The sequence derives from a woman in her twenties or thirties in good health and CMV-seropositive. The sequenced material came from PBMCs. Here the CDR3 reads CASSLGTGSSTDTQYF. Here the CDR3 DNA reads TGTGCCAGCAGCTTAGGGACAGGGAGTAGCACAGATACGCAGTATTTT.